This T cell receptor (beta chain) emerged from a study of identical twins. TCRdb redid the calling of the 5' RACE reads with MiXCR, one entry per CDR3 protein. This sample has 500,000 to 600,000 distinct CDR3 sequences; 22% occur once, and the top ten carry 0.8% to 1%. This clonotype was observed a handful of times. The CDR3 is 14 residues long. V shed 4 bases and J shed 0 bases, with 7 bases lying between them. Germline assignment: CDR1 SQVTM and CDR2 ANQGSEA. Everyone who donated was a healthy Caucasian. These data were likewise used in another study, on T cells expressing NK-cell markers. As reported in that work: Obtained from sorted CD3+CD56+NKG2C+, CD3+CD56+NKG2C- and CD3+CD56-NKG2C+ T cells were the TCR beta repertoires.

The source of this sequence is a woman between 18 and 30 years old in good health. The chain employs TRBV29-1 and TRBJ2-6, with unresolved D. The sequenced material came from CD4+ T cells sorted from blood. Here the CDR3 reads CSVARISGANVLTF. The DNA for the CDR3 is TGCAGCGTTGCCAGGATCTCTGGGGCCAACGTCCTGACTTTC.